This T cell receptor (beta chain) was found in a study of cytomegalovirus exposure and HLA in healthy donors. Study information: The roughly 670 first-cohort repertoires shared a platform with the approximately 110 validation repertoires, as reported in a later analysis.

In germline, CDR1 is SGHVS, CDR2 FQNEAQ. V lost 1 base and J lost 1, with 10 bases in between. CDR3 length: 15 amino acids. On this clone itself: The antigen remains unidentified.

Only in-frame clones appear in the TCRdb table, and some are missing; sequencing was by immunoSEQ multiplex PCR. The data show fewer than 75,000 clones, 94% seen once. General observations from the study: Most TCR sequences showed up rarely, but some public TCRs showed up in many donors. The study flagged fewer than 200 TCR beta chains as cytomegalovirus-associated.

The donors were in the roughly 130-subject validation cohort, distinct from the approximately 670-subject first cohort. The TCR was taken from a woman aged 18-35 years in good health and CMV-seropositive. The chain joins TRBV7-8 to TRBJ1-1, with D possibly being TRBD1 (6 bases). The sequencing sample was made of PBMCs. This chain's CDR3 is CASSLGSTGNTEAFF. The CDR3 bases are TGTGCCAGCAGCTTAGGGTCGACAGGGAACACTGAAGCTTTCTTT.